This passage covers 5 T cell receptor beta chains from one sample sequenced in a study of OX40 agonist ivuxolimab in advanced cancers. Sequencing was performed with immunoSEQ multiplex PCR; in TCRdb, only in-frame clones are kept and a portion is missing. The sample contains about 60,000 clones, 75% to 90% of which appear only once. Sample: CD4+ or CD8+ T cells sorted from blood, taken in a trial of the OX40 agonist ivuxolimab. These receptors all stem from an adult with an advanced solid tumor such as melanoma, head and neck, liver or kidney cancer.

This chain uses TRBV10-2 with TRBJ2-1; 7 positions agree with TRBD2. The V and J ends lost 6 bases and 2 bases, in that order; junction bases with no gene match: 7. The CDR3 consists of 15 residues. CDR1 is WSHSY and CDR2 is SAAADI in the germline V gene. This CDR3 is CASRSTGGTYNEQFF. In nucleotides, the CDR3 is TGCGCCAGCAGATCCACGGGAGGAACCTACAATGAGCAGTTCTTC.

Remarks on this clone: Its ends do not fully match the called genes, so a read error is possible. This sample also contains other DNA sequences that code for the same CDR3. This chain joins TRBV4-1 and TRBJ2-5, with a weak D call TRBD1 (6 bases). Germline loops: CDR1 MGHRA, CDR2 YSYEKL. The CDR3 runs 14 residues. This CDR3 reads CASSEQGPSETQYF. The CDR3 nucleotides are TGTGCCAGCAGCGAACAGGGCCCCTCAGAGACCCAGTACTTC.

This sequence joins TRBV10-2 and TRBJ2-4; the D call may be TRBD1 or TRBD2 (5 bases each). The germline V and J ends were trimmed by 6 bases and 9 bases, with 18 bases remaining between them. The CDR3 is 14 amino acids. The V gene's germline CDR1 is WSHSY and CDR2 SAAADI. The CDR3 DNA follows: TGCGCCAGCAGAACCCGGGACGGCGAGGCCATTCAGTACTTC. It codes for CASRTRDGEAIQYF.

The CDR3 region has the DNA TGCAGCGTTGAAGGCGGGAAGGGGGTAACTGAAGCTTTCTTT. Amino acid sequence: CSVEGGKGVTEAFF. The chain has TRBV29-1 and TRBJ1-1; D possibly corresponds to TRBD1 (6 bases). V was clipped by 1 base and J by 5 bases, with 14 bases between them. The CDR3 spans 14 residues. Germline-derived CDR1 and CDR2 are SQVTM and ANQGSEA.

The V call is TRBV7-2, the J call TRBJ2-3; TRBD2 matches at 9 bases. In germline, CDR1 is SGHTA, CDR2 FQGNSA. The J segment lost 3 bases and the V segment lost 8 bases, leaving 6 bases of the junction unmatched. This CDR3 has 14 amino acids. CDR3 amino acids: CASERLAVTDTQYF. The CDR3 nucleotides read TGTGCCAGCGAACGACTAGCGGTGACAGATACGCAGTATTTT.